Presented here are 27 T cell receptor beta chains from one specimen sequenced in a study of blood T cell repertoires in COVID-19. Sequenced by immunoSEQ multiplex PCR; TCRdb stores in-frame clones only, minus some. The table includes approximately 240,000 clones, 70% to 90% detected once. The sample comprised peripheral blood. The receptors here all came from a woman in her twenties or thirties who had recovered from COVID-19.

The chain links TRBV9 to TRBJ2-1, with 13 bases identical to TRBD2. This CDR3 has 17 residues. V lost 2 bases and J lost 7; bases outside the gene matches: 9. The germline gives CDR1 SGDLS, CDR2 YYNGEE. In DNA form, the CDR3 reads TGTGCCAGCAGCGTTGCCTCACTAGCGGGGGGGTATAATGAGCAGTTCTTC. This gives the protein CASSVASLAGGYNEQFF.

The V and J genes are TRBV7-9 and TRBJ1-6; possible D gene TRBD1, 5 bases. Trimming took 2 bases from V and 9 from J, leaving 20 bases between them. This CDR3 region has 17 residues. CDR1 and CDR2 (germline): SEHNR, FQNEAQ (reference sequence). The CDR3 sequence: CASSLSGGIRSPSPLHF. For the CDR3, the DNA is TGTGCCAGCAGCTTAAGTGGGGGGATACGGTCCCCTTCACCCCTCCACTTT.

The chain carries TRBV10-3 and TRBJ1-2, with D perhaps matching TRBD1 (6 bases). The ends were cut back, 0 bases at V and 6 bases at J, with 8 bases in the middle. The CDR3 extends over 13 amino acids. Germline V gives CDR1 ENHRY, CDR2 SYGVKD. The CDR3 protein is CAISESNRDGYTF. CDR3 bases: TGTGCCATCAGTGAGTCGAACAGGGATGGCTACACCTTC.

The CDR3 coding sequence is TGTGCCACCAGTGATGCGTTGCCCCCGGTCGGACAGGTGTATGGCTACACCTTC. Protein product: CATSDALPPVGQVYGYTF. V gene TRBV24-1 combines with J gene TRBJ1-2; 7 bases map to TRBD1. After removal of 3 bases from V and 5 bases from J, the junction contained 17 bases not matched to a gene. The CDR3 runs 18 residues. Germline V gene data show CDR1 as KGHDR and CDR2 as SFDVKD.

This clone was recorded only once. V gene TRBV19 combines with J gene TRBJ1-1; no definite D call. The V gene's germline CDR1 is LNHDA and CDR2 SQIVND (reference sequence). This CDR3 comprises 15 residues. The V end lost 1 base, the J end lost 7 bases, and 16 bases lay between the germline ends. CDR3 protein: CASSIGTGKTDEAFF. The CDR3 DNA follows: TGTGCCAGTAGTATAGGGACGGGGAAAACAGATGAAGCTTTCTTT.

This clone was seen just once. The chain is built from TRBV2 and TRBJ2-7, with TRBD2 as a possible D gene (5 bases). The germline V and J ends were trimmed by 4 bases and 4 bases, with 11 bases remaining between them. CDR3 size: 13 residues. Germline V gives CDR1 SNHLY, CDR2 FYNNEI. This chain's CDR3 is CASSGLADYEQYF. In DNA form, the CDR3 reads TGTGCCAGCAGTGGCCTAGCAGATTACGAGCAGTACTTC.

V and J are TRBV3-1 (or the pseudogene TRBV3-2) and TRBJ2-3; 13 nucleotides line up with TRBD2. Germline V lookup: CDR1 LGHDT, CDR2 YNNKEL (reference sequence). V dropped 4 bases and J dropped 2; count of bases not matched to a gene: 6. CDR3 length: 17 amino acids. The CDR3 region has the DNA TGTGCCAGCAGCCCGCGACTAGCGGGGGGCTTCACAGATACGCAGTATTTT. Residues: CASSPRLAGGFTDTQYF.

The CDR3 nucleotides read TGTGCCAGCAGCGTAGGACAGGGGGTGGGCACAGATACGCAGTATTTT. It codes for CASSVGQGVGTDTQYF. The chain carries TRBV9 and TRBJ2-3; 9 bases agree with TRBD1. This CDR3 spans 16 amino acids. The J segment lost 1 base and the V segment lost 0 bases, leaving 3 bases of the junction unmatched. In germline, CDR1 is SGDLS, CDR2 YYNGEE.

V is TRBV29-1 and J is TRBJ2-7; the match to TRBD1 covers 8 bases. V lost 6 bases to trimming and J lost 4 bases; unmatched junction nucleotides: 5. The CDR3 extends over 12 amino acids. CDR1 SQVTM and CDR2 ANQGSEA come from the germline V gene. CDR3 sequence (DNA): TGCAGCGTAGTACAGGGGGGTTACGAGCAGTACTTC. Translated: CSVVQGGYEQYF.

This chain joins TRBV13 and TRBJ1-4, with 7 positions matching TRBD1. The CDR3 spans 15 residues. The ends lost 4 bases at V and 7 bases at J; junction bases unmatched: 9. From germline, CDR1 is PRHDT and CDR2 FYEKMQ (reference sequence). For the CDR3, the DNA is TGTGCCAGCAGCTCAAGGACAGGATGGGGTGAAAAACTGTTTTTT. This sequence encodes CASSSRTGWGEKLFF.

The rearrangement links TRBV27 to TRBJ1-2; D uncertain. This CDR3 is built from 13 residues. Trimming left V 6 bases short and J 0 bases short, with 8 bases between. Germline V CDR1 and CDR2: MNHEY, SMNVEV (reference sequence). This CDR3 is CASRVGANYGYTF. Here the CDR3 DNA reads TGTGCCAGCAGGGTTGGAGCTAACTATGGCTACACCTTC.

The chain is built from TRBV7-3 and TRBJ2-2; 9 bases are a match to TRBD1. Germline assignment: CDR1 SGHTA and CDR2 FQGTGA. The CDR3 runs to 15 residues. After removal of 3 bases from V and 4 bases from J, the junction contained 3 bases not matched to a gene. CDR3 DNA sequence: TGTGCCAGCAGCTTGACAGGGGGTAGCACCGGGGAGCTGTTTTTT. Amino acids: CASSLTGGSTGELFF.

V is TRBV4-3 and J is TRBJ1-1; 12 bases align to TRBD1. Germline CDR1 is LGHNA and CDR2 is YSLEER. The length of the CDR3 is 17 residues. Trimming at V came to 0 bases and at J to 4 bases, leaving 6 bases not matched to a gene. Here the CDR3 DNA reads TGCGCCAGCAGCCAAGATTGGGCGGGACAGGGGGCCACTGAAGCTTTCTTT. Protein product: CASSQDWAGQGATEAFF.

This chain connects TRBV7-2 to TRBJ2-3, with TRBD1 identical over 7 bases. After removal of 1 base from V and 2 bases from J, the junction contained 0 bases not matched to a gene. The CDR3 is made up of 14 amino acids. CDR1 is SGHTA, CDR2 FQGNSA, per germline. The CDR3 reads CASSLEGATDTQYF. CDR3 DNA: TGTGCCAGCAGCTTAGAGGGGGCCACAGATACGCAGTATTTT.

The rearrangement uses TRBV5-1 and TRBJ2-7, with TRBD2 matching 7 bases. The CDR3 extends over 14 amino acids. Germline trimming cut 1 base from V and 3 bases from J; bases unmatched to any gene: 4. Germline V CDR1 and CDR2: SGHRS, YFSETQ. CDR3 DNA: TGCGCCAGCAGCTTGAGGGGAGGGGACTACGAGCAGTACTTC. Its protein product is CASSLRGGDYEQYF.

This clone came up once. The chain recombines TRBV7-3 with TRBJ2-3; 10 bases map to TRBD2. This CDR3 is 18 amino acids long. Germline-derived CDR1 and CDR2 are SGHTA and FQGTGA. The J segment lost 0 bases and the V segment lost 5 bases, leaving 11 bases of the junction unmatched. The DNA of the CDR3 is TGTGCCAGCAGCCCCGGACTAGCGGCTACCCCTAGCACAGATACGCAGTATTTT. As protein: CASSPGLAATPSTDTQYF.

The CDR3 sequence is CASSQELGTVWIHNQPQHF. Written as DNA, the CDR3 is TGTGCCAGCAGCCAAGAACTGGGTACAGTCTGGATTCACAATCAGCCCCAGCATTTT. V is TRBV14 and J is TRBJ1-5; D is ambiguous. V was shortened by 0 bases and J by 3 bases, with 21 bases between the two germline ends. CDR1 is SGHDN, CDR2 FVKESK, per germline. The CDR3 extends over 19 amino acids.

This chain connects TRBV11-2 to TRBJ2-4, with D perhaps TRBD2 (6 bases). The V end lost 5 bases, the J end lost 0 bases, and 17 bases lay between the germline ends. In germline, CDR1 is SGHAT, CDR2 FQNNGV. The length of the CDR3 is 17 residues. CDR3 bases: TGTGCCAGCAGCCCTTCTTGGAGGGACCTAGCCAAAAACATTCAGTACTTC. Translating gives CASSPSWRDLAKNIQYF. Together with reference TRBV11-2 and TRBJ2-4, the CDR3 gives the full variable domain: EAGVAQSPRYKIIEKRQSVAFWCNPISGHATLYWYQQILGQGPKLLIQFQNNGVVDDSQLPKDRFSAERLKGVDSTLKIQPAKLEDSAVYLCASSPSWRDLAKNIQYFGAGTRLSVL.

The rearrangement links TRBV4-1 to TRBJ1-3, with D perhaps matching TRBD1 (5 bases). In germline, CDR1 is MGHRA, CDR2 YSYEKL. The CDR3 runs 13 residues. V was cut by 10 bases and J by 4 bases, with 14 bases left in between. CDR3 amino acids: CATSLPGGNTIYF. The CDR3 region has the DNA TGCGCCACCTCCCTCCCAGGGGGAAACACCATATATTTT.

The chain uses TRBV7-2 and TRBJ1-3, with 7 bases that match TRBD1. Germline V lookup: CDR1 SGHTA, CDR2 FQGNSA. CDR3 length: 14 amino acids. V dropped 4 bases and J dropped 2; count of bases not matched to a gene: 2. The CDR3 DNA reads TGTGCCAGCAGCTCGACAGGGCCTGGAAACACCATATATTTT. Its translation: CASSSTGPGNTIYF. Full variable domain (outside the CDR3, taken from reference TRBV7-2 and TRBJ1-3): GAGVSQSPSNKVTEKGKDVELRCDPISGHTALYWYRQSLGQGLEFLIYFQGNSAPDKSGLPSDRFSAERTGGSVSTLTIQRTQQEDSAVYLCASSSTGPGNTIYFGEGSWLTVV.

The chain couples TRBV19 to TRBJ1-6; 8 positions match TRBD1. After removal of 3 bases from V and 7 bases from J, the junction contained 5 bases not matched to a gene. The CDR3 contains 15 residues. CDR1 and CDR2 from the germline V gene are LNHDA and SQIVND (reference sequence). DNA of the CDR3: TGTGCCAGTAGTATCCCTACAGGGGGAAATTCACCCCTCCACTTT. Its translation: CASSIPTGGNSPLHF.

Worth noting for this clone: Other DNA sequences in this specimen translate into the identical CDR3. J is TRBJ1-5 and V is TRBV7-2, with D possibly matching TRBD1 (5 bases). The CDR3 has 14 residues. V was cut by 1 base and J by 7 bases, with 11 bases left in between. Germline V gene sequence: CDR1 SGHTA, CDR2 FQGNSA. The CDR3 DNA follows: TGTGCCAGCAGCTTAGTGTGGGGGGACCAGCCCCAGCATTTT. It codes for CASSLVWGDQPQHF.

J is TRBJ1-6 and V is TRBV7-9; TRBD1 might be the D (5 bases). CDR3 size: 19 residues. The germline CDR1 and CDR2 sequences are SEHNR and FQNEAQ (reference sequence). V was trimmed by 0 bases and J by 1 base, leaving 16 bases between them. CDR3 nucleotides: TGTGCCAGCAGCTTAGCCGGCCCCGGGGGGGGTTCCTATAATTCACCCCTCCACTTT. Residues: CASSLAGPGGGSYNSPLHF. Combining the CDR3 with reference TRBV7-9 and TRBJ1-6 gives the whole variable domain DTGVSQNPRHKITKRGQNVTFRCDPISEHNRLYWYRQTLGQGPEFLTYFQNEAQLEKSRLLSDRFSAERPKGSFSTLEIQRTEQGDSAMYLCASSLAGPGGGSYNSPLHFGNGTRLTVT.

V is TRBV2 and J is TRBJ2-5, with TRBD2 as a possible D gene (7 bases). Germline assignment: CDR1 SNHLY and CDR2 FYNNEI. CDR3 length equals 16 residues. The V end lost 7 bases, the J end lost 4 bases, and 22 bases lay between the germline ends. CDR3 DNA: TGTGCCAGCAACCCGATGAAGAGGGGGGGCGGAGAGACCCAGTACTTC. It yields the protein CASNPMKRGGGETQYF.

The rearrangement links TRBV7-9 to TRBJ1-6; D might be TRBD1 (5 bases). The CDR3 runs to 16 residues. Germline V gives CDR1 SEHNR, CDR2 FQNEAQ (reference sequence). V was shortened by 3 bases and J by 5 bases, with 14 bases between the two germline ends. The CDR3 DNA reads as TGTGCCAGCAGCTTGATCGAGACAGTGGATAATTCACCCCTCCACTTT. Its protein is CASSLIETVDNSPLHF.

The rearrangement uses TRBV9 and TRBJ1-2, with D possibly matching TRBD1 (5 bases). With 0 bases removed from V and 4 bases from J, the gap between germline ends came to 22 bases. CDR1 is SGDLS, CDR2 YYNGEE, per germline. The CDR3 sequence is 18 residues long. CDR3 sequence reads: CASSVAQGEGTSAYGYTF. The CDR3 nucleotides are TGTGCCAGCAGCGTAGCGCAAGGGGAGGGGACGTCAGCCTATGGCTACACCTTC.

The J gene is TRBJ2-7, the V gene TRBV6-5; 7 nucleotides line up with TRBD1. Per the germline V gene, CDR1 is MNHEY and CDR2 is SVGAGI. V lost 6 bases and J lost 6; bases outside the gene matches: 8. The CDR3 has 13 residues. CDR3 coding DNA: TGTGCCAGCAGGGGCGACAGGGTGTCCGAGCAGTACTTC. Its protein is CASRGDRVSEQYF.